Listed here are 20 T cell receptor beta chains from one sample, sequenced in a study of metastatic and nonmetastatic thyroid tumors. TCRdb reprocessed the PCR reads using MiXCR. The sample shows approximately 74,000 clones, approximately 15% of them seen only once. All patients were treatment-naive before thyroid surgery. Sequenced material: blood. These receptors came from a male donor with papillary thyroid cancer or a benign thyroid nodule (not recorded which). Some clones in this sample may be carry-over from other donors' samples.

The rearrangement joins TRBV6-1 to TRBJ1-1, with D unclear. The ends were cut back, 1 base at V and 1 base at J, with 7 bases in the middle. Per the germline V gene, CDR1 is MNHNS and CDR2 is SASEGT. The CDR3 is 14 amino acids. The CDR3 loop is CASSEEGRNTEAFF. CDR3 in DNA: TGTGCCAGCAGTGAAGAAGGGAGGAACACTGAAGCTTTCTTT.

This clone appeared many times. This same CDR3 is encoded by further DNA sequences in the sample. This chain links TRBV20-1 with TRBJ2-3, with 9 bases matching TRBD1. The CDR3 has 18 residues. Losses at the gene ends were 4 bases for V and 0 bases for J; bases not matched to a gene: 14. The germline CDR1 and CDR2 sequences are DFQATT and SNEGSKA (reference sequence). The CDR3 reads CSATAGTGLFLSTDTQYF. The CDR3 nucleotides are TGCAGTGCTACTGCCGGGACAGGGCTATTCCTTAGCACAGATACGCAGTATTTT.

The V gene is TRBV20-1, the J gene TRBJ1-1, with 7 bases identical to TRBD1. The CDR3 totals 15 residues. CDR1 and CDR2 (germline): DFQATT, SNEGSKA (reference sequence). V lost 8 bases and J lost 0; bases outside the gene matches: 12. The CDR3 sequence: CSSGDRDSLNTEAFF. The CDR3, as DNA: TGCAGTTCTGGGGACCGGGACAGCTTGAACACTGAAGCTTTCTTT.

Of note for this clone: This may arise from a read error, as a much more abundant clone is one base away. Here the CDR3 omits its conserved ending phenylalanine or tryptophan, so a read error is the likely source. Because the CDR3's place on the DNA is in doubt, the DNA is left out and the CDR3 is given as listed by TCRdb. V is TRBV14 and J is TRBJ2-1. Ends included, the CDR3 has 9 residues. From germline, CDR1 is SGHDN and CDR2 FVKESK. The CDR3: CASSQDLRL.

This clone has at least ten counts. The rearrangement links TRBV6-5 to TRBJ2-5; 8 bases agree with TRBD2. The ends lost 1 base at V and 4 bases at J; junction bases unmatched: 5. Germline V lookup: CDR1 MNHEY, CDR2 SVGAGI. The CDR3 spans 15 residues. The CDR3 region is CASSYLGLAGETQYF. CDR3 nucleotide sequence: TGTGCCAGCAGTTACTTGGGGCTAGCGGGAGAGACCCAGTACTTC.

This clone was counted between two and nine times. V usage is TRBV12-3 or TRBV12-4 and J usage is TRBJ2-3; 7 bases align to TRBD1. There are 14 residues in the CDR3. The trim removed 4 bases at V and 5 bases at J, leaving 6 bases unmatched. The CDR3 DNA reads TGTGCCAGCAGTTCCGTTAGGGGGCGAGATACGCAGTATTTT. Its translation: CASSSVRGRDTQYF.

With regard to this clone: This clone may be a read error of a much larger clone one base away. V gene TRBV9 combines with J gene TRBJ2-5, with D tentatively TRBD1 (6 bases). Germline CDR1 and CDR2: SGDLS and YYNGEE. This CDR3 has 14 amino acids. The V end was cut by 0 bases, the J end by 2 bases, with 8 bases between. CDR3 sequence reads: CASSVEGHQETQYF. The CDR3 DNA reads TGTGCCAGCAGCGTAGAGGGACATCAAGAGACCCAGTACTTC.

This clone was observed many times. J is TRBJ2-5 and V is TRBV20-1; D is ambiguous. The V end was cut by 3 bases, the J end by 2 bases, with 10 bases between. The length of the CDR3 is 13 residues. Germline V lookup: CDR1 DFQATT, CDR2 SNEGSKA (reference sequence). CDR3 coding DNA: TGCAGTGCTAGGAAGTCTAGACAAGAGACCCAGTACTTC. Translating gives CSARKSRQETQYF.

In regard to this clone: This may be a read error: a much more frequent sequence differs by one nucleotide. This sequence joins TRBV5-4 and TRBJ2-7; 7 nucleotides align to TRBD2. Germline loops: CDR1 SGHNT, CDR2 YYREEE (reference sequence). This CDR3 is built from 14 residues. The V segment lost 2 bases and the J segment 2 bases; nucleotides outside the gene matches: 4. The CDR3 DNA is TGTGCCAGCAGCTTAAGCGGGATAGCCTACGAGCAGTACTTC. It translates to CASSLSGIAYEQYF.

In its sample, this clone was seen many times. V usage is TRBV30 and J usage is TRBJ2-3; TRBD2 might be the D (7 bases). Germline V lookup: CDR1 GTSNPN, CDR2 SVGIG (reference sequence). The CDR3 spans 15 residues. V dropped 1 base and J dropped 2 bases, with 13 bases sitting between them. The CDR3 DNA reads as TGTGCCTGGAGTGGGGGGGGACACCTCACAGATACGCAGTATTTT. Translating gives CAWSGGGHLTDTQYF.

For this clone: The junction differs from germline at one of its ends, possibly a read error. The chain has TRBV28 and TRBJ2-3; 8 bases fit TRBD2. This CDR3 contains 14 residues. Germline V CDR1 and CDR2: MDHEN, SYDVKM. The CDR3 bases are TGCGCCAGCAGTCATCGGGGGGGAGCAGATACGCAGTATTTT. Residues: CASSHRGGADTQYF.

Ten or more counts support this clone. The V call is TRBV11-2, the J call TRBJ2-3, with 8 positions matching TRBD2. The V and J ends lost 5 bases and 4 bases, in that order; junction bases with no gene match: 8. CDR1 is SGHAT, CDR2 FQNNGV, per germline. The CDR3 runs to 15 residues. CDR3 sequence: CASSQPGLGSDTQYF. CDR3 coding DNA: TGTGCCAGCAGCCAACCGGGACTAGGTTCAGATACGCAGTATTTT. The variable domain in full, completed from reference TRBV11-2 and TRBJ2-3, reads EAGVAQSPRYKIIEKRQSVAFWCNPISGHATLYWYQQILGQGPKLLIQFQNNGVVDDSQLPKDRFSAERLKGVDSTLKIQPAKLEDSAVYLCASSQPGLGSDTQYFGPGTRLTVL.

Note on this clone: A much larger clone lies one base from this, so it may be a read error. The chain joins TRBV12-3 or TRBV12-4 to TRBJ2-5; 8 bases are shared with TRBD2. V shed 6 bases, J shed 2 bases, and the junction held 8 bases outside the gene matches. CDR3 size: 15 residues. The chain's CDR3 is CASSVGSGMQETQYF. CDR3 nucleotide sequence: TGTGCCAGCAGCGTAGGTAGCGGGATGCAAGAGACCCAGTACTTC.

This clone appeared a single time. The chain links TRBV7-2 to TRBJ1-5; TRBD1 matches 8 bases. The germline gives CDR1 SGHTA, CDR2 FQGNSA. The CDR3 is 15 residues long. V lost 5 bases, J lost 7 bases, and 10 bases stayed unmatched. The CDR3 DNA reads TGTGCCAGCAGCACCCGGACAGGGAGCGACCAGCCCCAGCATTTT. This codes for CASSTRTGSDQPQHF.

With regard to this clone: This may be a read error, as it is one base from a much larger clone. Other DNA sequences in this specimen translate into the identical CDR3. The chain combines TRBV18 with TRBJ1-1, with D tentatively TRBD1 (6 bases). Deletions cut 6 bases from V and 3 bases from J, with 17 bases between. Looked up from germline, CDR1 is KGHSH and CDR2 is LQKENI. There are 15 residues in the CDR3. The CDR3 DNA sequence: TGTGCCAGCTCGTCACAGGGTCTTCAGGACACTGAAGCTTTCTTT. Its translation: CASSSQGLQDTEAFF.

This chain uses TRBV6-2 or TRBV6-3 with TRBJ2-2; D remains ambiguous. CDR3 size: 12 residues. The germline V gene encodes CDR1 MNHEY and CDR2 SVGEGT. The V end was cut by 2 bases, the J end by 7 bases, with 5 bases between. The CDR3 reads CASSYGIGELFF. Here the CDR3 DNA reads TGTGCCAGCAGTTACGGCATCGGGGAGCTGTTTTTT.

A remark on this clone: Given a much more abundant clone one base away, this may be a read error. This sequence joins TRBV9 and TRBJ2-5; no reliable D call. The CDR3 has 16 residues. Trimming pared 0 bases from V and 3 bases from J, leaving 15 bases between. Germline V gene lookup returns CDR1 SGDLS and CDR2 YYNGEE. The CDR3 here is CASSVGGGVYKETQYF. CDR3 sequence (DNA): TGTGCCAGCAGCGTAGGGGGTGGGGTCTACAAAGAGACCCAGTACTTC.

This rearrangement joins TRBV13 to TRBJ2-2, with D perhaps being TRBD1 or TRBD2 (5 bases each). V was cut by 5 bases and J by 5 bases, with 30 bases left in between. This CDR3 spans 20 amino acids. The V gene's germline CDR1 is PRHDT and CDR2 FYEKMQ (reference sequence). The CDR3 coding sequence is TGTGCCAGCAGCCCCAGACCCCGGGACCAACGTTTTCGCTGTACCGGGGAGCTGTTTTTT. As protein: CASSPRPRDQRFRCTGELFF.

This clone has a count of ten or more. V is TRBV27 and J is TRBJ2-1; TRBD1 aligns across 11 bases. V shed 4 bases and J 4 bases; nucleotides not matched to a gene: 3. This CDR3 comprises 15 residues. Germline V lookup: CDR1 MNHEY, CDR2 SMNVEV (reference sequence). In DNA, the CDR3 is TGTGCCAGCAGTTCCGGGACAGGGGGGTACAATGAGCAGTTCTTC. As protein: CASSSGTGGYNEQFF.

This clone appeared many times. The chain is built from TRBV20-1 and TRBJ2-7; a possible D gene is TRBD2 (5 bases). This CDR3 has 11 residues. Germline CDR1 and CDR2: DFQATT and SNEGSKA (reference sequence). Trimming shortened V by 4 bases and J by 5 bases, and 9 bases separated the two germline ends. CDR3 nucleotides: TGCAGTGCTACTAGTAGCGACGAGCAGTACTTC. Protein: CSATSSDEQYF.